This entry concerns a single T cell receptor beta chain. The data derive from a study of early T cells in non-severe SARS-CoV-2 infection. Study overall: Unpaired chains resulted from sequencing bulk RNA of unsorted whole blood.

The germline gives CDR1 SQVTM, CDR2 ANQGSEA. Trimming cost V 4 bases and J 0 bases, with 6 bases left between them. The CDR3 is 12 amino acids. TCRdb called the 5' RACE reads again in MiXCR, with one record for every CDR3 protein. This table has 87,000 or so distinct CDR3 sequences, 12% to 15% appearing once. The TCR originated in an adult who was a healthcare worker with PCR-confirmed SARS-CoV-2 infection or an uninfected control (not recorded which). Source material: whole blood. This chain links TRBV29-1 with TRBJ1-1; D unresolved. Written as DNA, the CDR3 is TGCAGCGTTGTTGAGTTGAACACTGAAGCTTTCTTT. This sequence encodes CSVVELNTEAFF.